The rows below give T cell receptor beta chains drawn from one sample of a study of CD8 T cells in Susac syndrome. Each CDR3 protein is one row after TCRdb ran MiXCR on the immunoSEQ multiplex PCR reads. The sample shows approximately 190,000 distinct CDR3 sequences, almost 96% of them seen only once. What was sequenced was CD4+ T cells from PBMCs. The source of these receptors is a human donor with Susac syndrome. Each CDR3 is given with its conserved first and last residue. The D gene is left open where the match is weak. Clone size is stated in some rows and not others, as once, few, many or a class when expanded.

CASSKPGTGGYTF	TGTGCCAGCAGCAAGCCCGGGACAGGTGGCTACACCTTC	NA	TRBV6-1	TRBJ1-2	TRBD1
CSVEGDRGSTGELFF	TGCAGCGTTGAAGGGGACAGGGGGTCCACCGGGGAGCTGTTTTTT	NA	TRBV29-1	TRBJ2-2	TRBD1
CASSEGQGPNQPQHF	TGTGCCAGCAGCGAGGGACAGGGGCCTAATCAGCCCCAGCATTTT	NA	TRBV7-9	TRBJ1-5	TRBD1
CASSRTGGRSSYNSPLHF	TGTGCCAGCAGCAGGACAGGGGGCCGAAGCTCCTATAATTCACCCCTCCACTTT	NA	TRBV2	TRBJ1-6	TRBD1
CASASQEFLETQYF	TGTGCCAGCGCTAGTCAAGAGTTTTTGGAGACCCAGTACTTC	NA	TRBV6-2/TRBV6-3	TRBJ2-5	NA
CSASLGGGGYTF	TGCAGTGCTTCCTTAGGGGGAGGAGGCTACACCTTC	NA	TRBV20-1	TRBJ1-2	NA
CASGVGRRGDQPQHF	TGTGCCAGCGGCGTCGGGAGGAGAGGAGATCAGCCCCAGCATTTT	NA	TRBV6-6	TRBJ1-5	NA
CSVDSTPQPNYGYTF	TGCAGCGTTGATTCAACACCCCAGCCTAACTATGGCTACACCTTC	NA	TRBV29-1	TRBJ1-2	NA
CASSQNRAIGYEQYF	TGTGCCAGCAGCCAGAACAGGGCTATCGGGTACGAGCAGTACTTC	NA	TRBV3-1	TRBJ2-7	NA
CSARGAGVRGSPLHF	TGCAGTGCCCGGGGGGCAGGGGTTCGTGGTTCACCCCTCCACTTT	NA	TRBV20-1	TRBJ1-6	NA
CASSRTSREQYF	TGTGCCAGCAGTAGGACATCGAGGGAGCAGTACTTC	NA	TRBV12-3/TRBV12-4	TRBJ2-7	NA
CASSFETLISYEQYF	TGTGCCAGCAGCTTCGAGACATTAATAAGCTACGAGCAGTACTTC	NA	TRBV5-4	TRBJ2-7	NA
CASSLAAARSTDTQYF	TGTGCCAGCAGCTTGGCGGCTGCCCGGAGCACAGATACGCAGTATTTT	once	TRBV5-4	TRBJ2-3	NA
CASSLEAGTGNTIYF	TGTGCCAGCAGTTTAGAAGCAGGGACTGGAAACACCATATATTTT	NA	TRBV12-3/TRBV12-4	TRBJ1-3	NA
CASSLAGGYYNEQFF	TGTGCCAGCAGTTTAGCGGGGGGTTACTACAATGAGCAGTTCTTC	NA	TRBV6-2/TRBV6-3	TRBJ2-1	TRBD2
CASSPPHESPLHF	TGTGCCAGCAGTCCGCCCCATGAATCACCCCTCCACTTT	NA	TRBV28	TRBJ1-6	NA
CSARDQSPSSAEQYF	TGCAGTGCTAGAGATCAGAGCCCTTCGTCGGCCGAGCAGTACTTC	NA	TRBV20-1	TRBJ2-7	NA
CSADGSFSASSYEQYF	TGCAGTGCTGACGGTAGTTTCAGCGCAAGCTCCTACGAGCAGTACTTC	NA	TRBV20-1	TRBJ2-7	NA
CASSQDIGTGVGEQYF	TGTGCCAGCAGCCAAGATATTGGGACAGGGGTAGGTGAGCAGTACTTC	NA	TRBV3-1	TRBJ2-7	TRBD1